The rows below give T cell receptor beta chains drawn from one sample of a study of T-cell memory formation after mild COVID-19. Each CDR3 protein is one row after TCRdb ran MiXCR on the 5' RACE reads. The sample has around 300,000 distinct CDR3 sequences; roughly a fifth are singletons. The sequenced sample was PBMCs or a T cell subset sorted from them (not recorded which). These receptors came from a young man who had mild COVID-19 (a few samples of this study predate the infection). Cell type and time point are not known. Each CDR3 is given with its conserved first and last residue. A D gene is named only where the DNA matches it firmly. Expanded clones get a size class; other rows say once, few or many, or leave the size out.

D	V	size	J	CDR3	DNA
.	TRBV6-2/TRBV6-3	.	TRBJ2-2	CASSYRQGYTGELFF	TGTGCCAGCAGTTACAGGCAGGGTTACACCGGGGAGCTGTTTTTT
.	TRBV9	few	TRBJ1-1	CASTLYPGTTEAFF	TGTGCCAGCACCTTATATCCAGGAACCACTGAAGCTTTCTTT
.	TRBV4-3	.	TRBJ2-3	CASSQDRVAGKGTDTQYF	TGCGCCAGCAGCCAAGACCGAGTAGCCGGAAAAGGCACAGATACGCAGTATTTT
.	TRBV5-4	few	TRBJ1-2	CASSSPDPFYGYTF	TGTGCCAGCAGCTCCCCGGACCCCTTCTATGGCTACACCTTC
.	TRBV29-1	.	TRBJ2-1	CSVAPGQKEEQFF	TGCAGCGTTGCCCCTGGACAGAAGGAAGAGCAGTTCTTC
.	TRBV5-1	.	TRBJ2-7	CASRRLPGHLDEQYF	TGCGCCAGCAGGCGACTGCCGGGACACCTCGACGAGCAGTACTTC
TRBD1	TRBV27	.	TRBJ2-3	CASKSGTGTDTQYF	TGTGCCAGCAAATCCGGGACAGGGACAGATACGCAGTATTTT
TRBD2	TRBV5-1	many	TRBJ2-2	CASRTGTTVAGELFF	TGCGCCAGCAGGACCGGGACTACAGTTGCCGGGGAGCTGTTTTTT
.	TRBV15	few	TRBJ2-5	CATQVKETQYF	TGTGCCACCCAAGTAAAGGAGACCCAGTACTTC
.	TRBV12-3/TRBV12-4	few	TRBJ1-5	CASSPGLNQPQHF	TGTGCCAGCAGCCCAGGTCTTAATCAGCCCCAGCATTTT
.	TRBV7-9	few	TRBJ2-1	CASSQVGRKYNEQFF	TGTGCCAGCAGCCAAGTGGGACGGAAATACAATGAGCAGTTCTTC
TRBD1	TRBV5-1	many	TRBJ2-3	CASSPGTVRNPNTQYF	TGCGCCAGCAGCCCAGGGACAGTAAGGAATCCCAATACGCAGTATTTT
.	TRBV12-3/TRBV12-4	.	TRBJ1-3	CASSFGPGTNTIYF	TGTGCCAGCAGTTTTGGTCCGGGGACAAACACCATATATTTT
TRBD2	TRBV7-2	.	TRBJ2-1	CASSFSGTSGGAYNEQFF	TGTGCCAGCAGCTTCTCCGGGACTAGCGGGGGGGCTTACAATGAGCAGTTCTTC
.	TRBV10-3	.	TRBJ1-6	CAISGTELNSPLHF	TGTGCCATCAGTGGGACAGAACTCAATTCACCCCTCCACTTT
.	TRBV4-1	few	TRBJ1-5	CASSQEVGYQPQHF	TGCGCCAGCAGCCAAGAAGTAGGGTATCAGCCCCAGCATTTT
TRBD2	TRBV4-2	few	TRBJ2-3	CASSQDRAGGPQDTQYF	TGTGCCAGCAGCCAAGATCGAGCGGGGGGGCCGCAAGATACGCAGTATTTT
TRBD1	TRBV2	few	TRBJ1-1	CASSERQGANTEAFF	TGTGCCAGCAGTGAAAGGCAGGGGGCGAATACTGAAGCTTTCTTT
TRBD2	TRBV30	.	TRBJ2-3	CAWGRLAGSTDTQYF	TGTGCCTGGGGTAGACTAGCGGGGAGCACAGATACGCAGTATTTT
TRBD2	TRBV6-5	few	TRBJ2-1	CASSRPGGQFF	TGTGCCAGCAGTCGCCCGGGGGGGCAGTTCTTC
.	TRBV7-2	few	TRBJ1-3	CASSVVSTFSGNTIYF	TGTGCCAGCAGCGTCGTCAGTACCTTCTCTGGAAACACCATATATTTT
.	TRBV4-1	.	TRBJ2-7	CASSQNLGSTYEQYF	TGCGCCAGCAGCCAAAATCTGGGCAGTACATACGAGCAGTACTTC
.	TRBV4-2	.	TRBJ2-6	CASSQVGSGANVLTF	TGTGCCAGCAGCCAAGTCGGCTCTGGGGCCAACGTCCTGACTTTC
.	TRBV5-1	few	TRBJ2-3	CASSLGARVGDTQYF	TGCGCCAGCAGCTTGGGAGCACGAGTGGGGGATACGCAGTATTTT
.	TRBV24-1	.	TRBJ2-3	CATSGPEGAGTDTQYF	TGTGCCACCAGTGGTCCGGAGGGGGCCGGCACAGATACGCAGTATTTT
.	TRBV19	.	TRBJ1-5	CASIGVDQPQHF	TGTGCCAGTATCGGAGTCGATCAGCCCCAGCATTTT
.	TRBV3-1	.	TRBJ2-4	CASSQEGMGNIQYF	TGTGCCAGCAGCCAAGAGGGGATGGGAAACATTCAGTACTTC
.	TRBV18	.	TRBJ2-2	CASSPPGGAAGELFF	TGTGCCAGCTCACCACCGGGGGGTGCGGCCGGGGAGCTGTTTTTT
TRBD1	TRBV9	many	TRBJ1-6	CASSPGQGDSPLHF	TGTGCCAGCAGCCCCGGACAGGGAGATTCACCCCTCCACTTT
.	TRBV11-2	.	TRBJ2-3	CASSFWDGTSTDTQYF	TGTGCCAGCAGCTTTTGGGACGGAACTAGCACAGATACGCAGTATTTT
.	TRBV2	few	TRBJ2-3	CASSASLVGDTQYF	TGTGCCAGCAGCGCCTCTCTAGTGGGAGATACGCAGTATTTT
.	TRBV3-1	few	TRBJ2-5	CASSQVRTQETQYF	TGTGCCAGCAGCCAAGTCAGGACTCAAGAGACCCAGTACTTC
.	TRBV3-1	few	TRBJ2-7	CASSLSGLYYEQYF	TGTGCCAGCAGCCTCTCGGGCCTCTACTACGAGCAGTACTTC
.	TRBV29-1	few	TRBJ1-4	CSVETPALQDEKLFF	TGCAGCGTTGAAACCCCCGCCCTACAGGATGAAAAACTGTTTTTT
.	TRBV20-1	.	TRBJ1-2	CSASGTLYRTNYGYTF	TGCAGTGCTAGCGGCACCCTCTACAGAACTAACTATGGCTACACCTTC
.	TRBV7-2	few	TRBJ2-5	CASSLAETTRGRETQYF	TGTGCCAGCAGCTTAGCCGAGACGACTAGAGGAAGGGAGACCCAGTACTTC
.	TRBV12-3/TRBV12-4	many	TRBJ2-7	CASSPSGYEQYF	TGTGCCAGCAGCCCCTCGGGGTACGAGCAGTACTTC